Presented here are 17 T cell receptor beta chains from one specimen sequenced in a study of beta chain features in type 1 diabetes listed by TCRdb under 2018. Broader findings and caveats from the paper: In all four CD4+ subsets, TCRB CDR3 length was moderately but significantly shorter in type 1 diabetes patients.

Libraries came from the immunoSEQ multiplex PCR assay. The High Capacity cDNA Reverse Transcription Kit was used to reverse transcribe all of the isolated RNA, meaning that expressed TCRB transcripts were what got sequenced. TCRdb carries this immuneACCESS record with in-frame sequences only. Its versions omit some clonotypes, under half of them owing to an unresolved V gene in the studies checked, with the rest unexplained. Here the sample has about 120,000 clones; approximately 15% occur a single time. The ten largest clones add up to around 2.5% of the sample. No antigen has been identified for these receptors. The sequenced sample was central memory CD4+ T cells from blood. Every receptor here comes from a man aged 18 to 35 with type 1 diabetes.

A few counts support this clone. The chain carries TRBV29-1 and TRBJ2-7; TRBD1 matches 9 bases. The germline gives CDR1 SQVTM, CDR2 ANQGSEA. The CDR3 totals 14 residues. V was pared by 7 bases and J by 5 bases, with 12 bases of the junction left unmatched. The CDR3 spells CSGKNRGLYDEQYF. CDR3 nucleotide sequence: TGCAGCGGAAAAAACAGGGGGCTGTATGACGAGCAGTACTTC.

Ten or more counts support this clone. This chain connects TRBV7-9 to TRBJ2-6; D ambiguous. V was shortened by 2 bases and J by 6 bases, with 14 bases between the two germline ends. This CDR3 has 16 amino acids. Looked up from germline, CDR1 is SEHNR and CDR2 is FQNEAQ (reference sequence). The CDR3 region is CASSLFSGVEANVLTF. Written as DNA, the CDR3 is TGTGCCAGCAGCTTATTTTCTGGAGTTGAGGCCAACGTCCTGACTTTC.

V and J are TRBV11-2 and TRBJ2-5; D is tentatively TRBD1 or TRBD2 (5 bases each). The ends were cut back, 5 bases at V and 7 bases at J, with 20 bases in the middle. This CDR3 spans 15 amino acids. CDR1 is SGHAT, CDR2 FQNNGV, per germline. This CDR3 reads CASSVTGTPGSTQYF. For the CDR3, the DNA is TGTGCCAGCAGCGTCACCGGGACCCCGGGGTCGACCCAGTACTTC.

The CDR3 DNA sequence: TGTGCCTGGACCCCCCTGGACCGGAACTATGGCTACACCTTC. Residues: CAWTPLDRNYGYTF. The chain joins TRBV30 to TRBJ1-2; D not resolved. With 4 bases removed from V and 2 bases from J, the gap between germline ends came to 14 bases. This CDR3 contains 14 residues. CDR1 and CDR2 from the germline V gene are GTSNPN and SVGIG (reference sequence). The variable domain in full, completed from reference TRBV30 and TRBJ1-2, reads SQTIHQWPATLVQPVGSPLSLECTVEGTSNPNLYWYRQAAGRGLQLLFYSVGIGQISSEVPQNLSASRPQDRQFILSSKKLLLSDSGFYLCAWTPLDRNYGYTFGSGTRLTVV.

This clone was seen a handful of times. In DNA, the CDR3 is TGTGCCAGCCATGAAGGGTGGGGGACCGGAGGGACCCAGTACTTC. Translation: CASHEGWGTGGTQYF. The chain combines TRBV2 with TRBJ2-5; D may match TRBD1 or TRBD2 (5 bases each). The CDR3 extends over 15 amino acids. V lost 8 bases to trimming and J lost 7 bases, with 23 bases between them. Germline V gives CDR1 SNHLY, CDR2 FYNNEI.

In this sample, this clone turned up a few times. The chain combines TRBV4-2 with TRBJ2-2; D is undetermined. Trimming stripped 0 bases from V and 5 bases from J, with 4 bases between. The CDR3 contains 13 residues. Germline CDR1 reads LGHNA; CDR2 reads YNFKEQ. In DNA, the CDR3 is TGTGCCAGCAGCCAAGATTTTACCGGGGAGCTGTTTTTT. Its translation: CASSQDFTGELFF.

The sample holds many counts of this clone. The rearrangement links TRBV23-1 to TRBJ2-3, with D possibly being TRBD1 or TRBD2 (5 bases each). TRBV23-1 is noted as an ORF with a role that remains uncertain. The CDR3 spans 16 residues. Trimming stripped 6 bases from V and 2 bases from J, with 18 bases between. The CDR3 protein is CASRTGGRAYTDTQYF. The CDR3 DNA follows: TGCGCCAGCAGAACAGGAGGAAGGGCCTACACAGATACGCAGTATTTT.

This clone was recorded a few times. J is TRBJ2-1 and V is TRBV4-1; D is possibly TRBD1 (5 bases). The CDR3 covers 14 residues. Deletions cut 2 bases from V and 16 bases from J, with 21 bases between. The germline CDR1 and CDR2 sequences are MGHRA and YSYEKL. CDR3 protein: CASSQIPRAPSAFF. CDR3 bases: TGCGCCAGCAGCCAAATCCCCAGGGCCCCTTCGGCTTTCTTC.

This clone was picked up a small number of times. V gene TRBV6-5 combines with J gene TRBJ2-1; 8 bases agree with TRBD2. Germline values: CDR1 MNHEY, CDR2 SVGAGI. Trimming cost V 5 bases and J 7 bases; bases outside gene matches: 10. The length of the CDR3 is 15 residues. The CDR3 spells CASSRLGTSVNEQFF. Here the CDR3 DNA reads TGTGCCAGCAGTCGCCTCGGGACTAGTGTTAATGAGCAGTTCTTC.

This clone was seen only a few times. This chain links TRBV14 with TRBJ2-3; maybe TRBD2 (6 bases). Looked up from germline, CDR1 is SGHDN and CDR2 is FVKESK. The V gene lost 4 bases and the J gene lost 14 bases, with 19 bases spanning the gap. The CDR3 spans 13 residues. CDR3 in amino acids: CASSRPGTPAGYF. CDR3 nucleotides: TGTGCCAGCAGCCGGCCCGGGACTCCGGCCGGGTATTTT. The full variable domain, its missing parts supplied by reference TRBV14 and TRBJ2-3, is EAGVTQFPSHSVIEKGQTVTLRCDPISGHDNLYWYRRVMGKEIKFLLHFVKESKQDESGMPNNRFLAERTGGTYSTLKVQPAELEDSGVYFCASSRPGTPAGYFGPGTRLTVL.

This clone was counted only a few times. The rearrangement links TRBV29-1 to TRBJ2-5; TRBD2 aligns across 8 bases. CDR3 size: 13 residues. The J segment lost 4 bases and the V segment lost 3 bases, leaving 4 bases of the junction unmatched. Germline V CDR1 and CDR2: SQVTM, ANQGSEA. The CDR3 loop is CSVERRGVETQYF. Written as DNA, the CDR3 is TGCAGCGTTGAGCGGCGGGGGGTAGAGACCCAGTACTTC. Full variable domain (remainder filled in from reference TRBV29-1 and TRBJ2-5): SAVISQKPSRDICQRGTSLTIQCQVDSQVTMMFWYRQQPGQSLTLIATANQGSEATYESGFVIDKFPISRPNLTFSTLTVSNMSPEDSSIYLCSVERRGVETQYFGPGTRLLVL.

This rearrangement joins TRBV14 to TRBJ1-1; D call uncertain. Germline V gene lookup returns CDR1 SGHDN and CDR2 FVKESK. V lost 4 bases and J 3 bases, leaving 9 bases between the germline ends. The CDR3 spans 13 residues. CDR3 amino acids: CASSLFEDTEAFF. The CDR3 nucleotides are TGTGCCAGCAGCCTTTTTGAGGACACTGAAGCTTTCTTT.

The chain joins TRBV4-2 to TRBJ2-7; no clear D. CDR3 length equals 14 residues. Germline V lookup: CDR1 LGHNA, CDR2 YNFKEQ. Between the trimmed V and J ends, which lost 1 base and 4 bases, there was a span of 11 bases. The CDR3 DNA reads as TGTGCCAGCAGCCAAGCGGGCCGTCTATACGAGCAGTACTTC. Protein product: CASSQAGRLYEQYF.

This clone was counted only a few times. J is TRBJ2-7 and V is TRBV7-2, with D tentatively TRBD1 (6 bases). The CDR3 totals 14 residues. Trimming took 5 bases from V and 2 from J, leaving 13 bases between them. CDR1 is SGHTA and CDR2 is FQGNSA in the germline V gene. CDR3 residues: CASSPQQGPYEQYF. The CDR3 DNA sequence: TGTGCCAGCAGCCCCCAACAGGGCCCCTACGAGCAGTACTTC.

This sequence joins TRBV4-3 and TRBJ1-1; TRBD1 aligns across 8 bases. The CDR3 runs 16 residues. Germline-derived CDR1 and CDR2 are LGHNA and YSLEER. With V trimmed by 4 bases and J by 1 base, 8 bases remained unmatched. The CDR3 spells CASSPQTGEGNTEAFF. The CDR3 coding sequence is TGCGCCAGCAGCCCCCAGACAGGGGAGGGGAACACTGAAGCTTTCTTT.

In its sample, this clone was seen many times. The rearrangement joins TRBV7-2 to TRBJ1-5; possibly TRBD1 for D (5 bases). The CDR3 is 15 amino acids. V lost 4 bases to trimming and J lost 3 bases, with 13 bases between them. The germline V gene has CDR1 SGHTA and CDR2 FQGNSA. The CDR3 reads CASSSYRSYNQPQHF. DNA for the CDR3: TGTGCCAGCAGCTCTTACAGGTCCTACAATCAGCCCCAGCATTTT.

The chain carries TRBV11-3 and TRBJ1-2, with 9 bases fitting TRBD1. The CDR3 contains 13 residues. V gave up 3 bases and J gave up 7 bases; unmatched junction bases: 3. CDR1 and CDR2 from the germline V gene are SGHNT and YENEEA. The CDR3: CASSLGQGVGYTF. DNA for the CDR3: TGTGCCAGCAGCTTGGGACAGGGTGTTGGCTACACCTTC.